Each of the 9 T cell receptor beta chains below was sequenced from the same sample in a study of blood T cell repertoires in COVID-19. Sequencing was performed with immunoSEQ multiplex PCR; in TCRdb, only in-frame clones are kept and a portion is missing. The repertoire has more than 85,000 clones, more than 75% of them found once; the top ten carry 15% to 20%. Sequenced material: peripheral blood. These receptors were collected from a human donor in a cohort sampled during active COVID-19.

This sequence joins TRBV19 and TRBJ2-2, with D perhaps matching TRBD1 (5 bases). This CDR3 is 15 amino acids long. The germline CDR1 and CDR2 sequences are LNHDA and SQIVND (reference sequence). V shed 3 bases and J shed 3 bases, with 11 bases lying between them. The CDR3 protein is CASSIQGTDTGELFF. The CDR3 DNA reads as TGTGCCAGTAGTATTCAGGGAACGGACACCGGGGAGCTGTTTTTT.

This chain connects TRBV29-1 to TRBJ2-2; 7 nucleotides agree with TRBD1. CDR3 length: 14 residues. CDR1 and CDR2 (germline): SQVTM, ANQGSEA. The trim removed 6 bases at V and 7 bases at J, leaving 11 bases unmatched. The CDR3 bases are TGCAGCGTGGGACACAGGGGAGATGGCGGGGAGCTGTTTTTT. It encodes CSVGHRGDGGELFF.

The CDR3 DNA reads as TGTGCCAGCAGCCGCCGAGTAGTATCTCCCGGGGAGCTGTTTTTT. Its translation is CASSRRVVSPGELFF. The chain carries TRBV7-2 and TRBJ2-2, with D unclear. V lost 5 bases and J lost 6, with 16 bases in between. This CDR3 is built from 15 residues. Germline CDR1 reads SGHTA; CDR2 reads FQGNSA.

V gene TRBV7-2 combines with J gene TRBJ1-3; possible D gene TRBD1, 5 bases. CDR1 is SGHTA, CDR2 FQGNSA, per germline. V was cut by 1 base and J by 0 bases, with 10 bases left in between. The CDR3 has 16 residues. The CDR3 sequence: CASSLETRVSGNTIYF. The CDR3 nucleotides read TGTGCCAGCAGCTTAGAAACCAGGGTCTCTGGAAACACCATATATTTT.

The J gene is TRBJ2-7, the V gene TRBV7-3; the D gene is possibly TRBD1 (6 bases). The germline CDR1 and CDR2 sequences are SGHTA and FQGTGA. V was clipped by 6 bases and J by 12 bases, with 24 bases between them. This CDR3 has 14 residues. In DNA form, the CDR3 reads TGTGCCAGCAGACGGAACTGGACAGCCCTCCTGCGGTACTTC. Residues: CASRRNWTALLRYF.

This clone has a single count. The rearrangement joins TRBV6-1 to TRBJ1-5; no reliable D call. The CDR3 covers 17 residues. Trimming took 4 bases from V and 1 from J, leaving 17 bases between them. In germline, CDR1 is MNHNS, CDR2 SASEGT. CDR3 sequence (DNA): TGTGCCAGCAGTGGCGCTTCCACTGCTTCGAGCAATCAGCCCCAGCATTTT. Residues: CASSGASTASSNQPQHF.

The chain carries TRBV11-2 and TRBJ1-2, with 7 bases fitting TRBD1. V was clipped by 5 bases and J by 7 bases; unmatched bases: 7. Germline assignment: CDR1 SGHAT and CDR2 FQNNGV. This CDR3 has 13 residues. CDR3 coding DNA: TGTGCCAGCAGCGCAACAGGGGCCTTTGGCTACACCTTC. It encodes CASSATGAFGYTF.

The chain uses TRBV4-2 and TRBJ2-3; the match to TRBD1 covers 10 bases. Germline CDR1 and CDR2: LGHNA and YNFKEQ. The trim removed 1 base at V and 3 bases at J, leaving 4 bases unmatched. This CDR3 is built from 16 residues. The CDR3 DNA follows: TGTGCCAGCAGCCAAGTGGGGACAGGGGAGACAGATACGCAGTATTTT. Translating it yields CASSQVGTGETDTQYF.

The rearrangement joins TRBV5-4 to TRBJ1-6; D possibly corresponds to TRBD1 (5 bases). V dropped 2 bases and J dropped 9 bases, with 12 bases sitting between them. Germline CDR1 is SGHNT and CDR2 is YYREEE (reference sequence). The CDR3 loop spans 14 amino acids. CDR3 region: CASSFSQGGSPLHF. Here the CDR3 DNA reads TGTGCCAGCAGCTTCTCTCAGGGTGGTTCACCCCTCCACTTT.